This entry lists 10 T cell receptor beta chains sequenced from one sample in a study of T cell repertoires in cytomegalovirus infection. MiXCR, applied by TCRdb to the reads, yields one record per CDR3 protein. Counted here are about 770,000 distinct CDR3 sequences, around 29% occurring once; the ten biggest clones make up approximately 14%. These receptors' targets are unknown. The specimen was cultured CD8+ T cells from PBMCs, collected from culture after CMV antigen stimulation. These receptors originate from a human donor in good health (CMV status not recorded). Some clones in this sample may be carry-over from other donors' samples.

The chain combines TRBV6-1 with TRBJ2-7; 9 bases line up with TRBD1. Germline lookup yields CDR1 MNHNS and CDR2 SASEGT. The trim removed 2 bases at V and 3 bases at J, leaving 8 bases unmatched. This CDR3 is 16 amino acids long. CDR3 sequence reads: CASSERDRAKLYEQYF. The CDR3 DNA follows: TGTGCCAGCAGTGAACGGGACAGGGCCAAACTCTACGAGCAGTACTTC.

This chain joins TRBV7-9 and TRBJ1-5; unclear D gene. V was pared by 1 base and J by 3 bases, with 10 bases between. CDR1 and CDR2 (germline): SEHNR, FQNEAQ (reference sequence). The length of the CDR3 is 15 residues. CDR3 region: CASSLDGSPNQPQHF. The CDR3 DNA reads TGTGCCAGCAGCTTAGACGGCAGTCCCAATCAGCCCCAGCATTTT.

The rearrangement uses TRBV2 and TRBJ2-7; D may be TRBD2 (6 bases). Germline assignment: CDR1 SNHLY and CDR2 FYNNEI. Trimming left V 6 bases short and J 3 bases short, with 18 bases between. The CDR3 covers 15 residues. DNA for the CDR3: TGTGCCAGCAGGCCCACGGAGGGGTCCATCTACGAGCAGTACGTC. The encoded protein is CASRPTEGSIYEQYV.

The CDR3 loop is CASSPPRLAGLYNEQFF. DNA for the CDR3: TGTGCCAGCAGTCCGCCCCGCCTAGCGGGGCTATACAATGAGCAGTTCTTC. This chain uses TRBV27 with TRBJ2-1; 9 bases are a match to TRBD2. Germline V CDR1 and CDR2: MNHEY, SMNVEV (reference sequence). V lost 5 bases to trimming and J lost 4 bases; unmatched junction nucleotides: 12. The CDR3 has 17 amino acids.

At least ten counts were recorded for this clonotype. The chain has TRBV7-2 and TRBJ1-5; D is possibly TRBD1 (5 bases). V was cut by 4 bases and J by 1 base, with 11 bases left in between. Per the germline V gene, CDR1 is SGHTA and CDR2 is FQGNSA. The CDR3 is 15 amino acids. As DNA, the CDR3 is TGTGCCAGCAGCTATTGGGGGGACAGCAATCAGCCCCAGCATTTT. This sequence encodes CASSYWGDSNQPQHF.

The chain combines TRBV2 with TRBJ1-1; 7 nucleotides agree with TRBD1. The CDR3 is made up of 15 amino acids. The V gene end was trimmed by 9 bases and the J gene end by 0 bases; junction bases not matched to a gene: 10. Germline assignment: CDR1 SNHLY and CDR2 FYNNEI. The CDR3 region has the DNA TGTGCCAGTACCCAGGGGACAGCAATGAACACTGAAGCTTTCTTT. Translation: CASTQGTAMNTEAFF.

The table lists this clonotype with a few counts. The chain joins TRBV7-6 to TRBJ2-2; no clear D gene. CDR1 and CDR2 (germline): SGHVS, FNYEAQ. The CDR3 has 17 residues. Trimming shortened V by 3 bases and J by 4 bases, and 18 bases separated the two germline ends. The CDR3 loop reads CASSLGRVGWVTGELFF. The CDR3 region has the DNA TGTGCCAGCAGCTTGGGAAGAGTCGGGTGGGTCACCGGGGAGCTGTTTTTT.

This clonotype was counted at least ten times. The V and J genes are TRBV19 and TRBJ1-2, with 8 positions matching TRBD1. With 9 bases clipped from V and 2 bases from J, the junction kept 8 bases outside the gene matches. The germline V gene encodes CDR1 LNHDA and CDR2 SQIVND (reference sequence). The CDR3 spans 14 residues. In DNA form, the CDR3 reads TGTGCCAGCAGCCCCGGACAGGGCAACTATGGCTACACCTTC. This gives the protein CASSPGQGNYGYTF.

The chain links TRBV4-1 to TRBJ2-1, with D perhaps being TRBD1 or TRBD2 (5 bases each). V lost 0 bases, J lost 4 bases, and 19 bases lay in between. Germline V CDR1 and CDR2: MGHRA, YSYEKL. The CDR3 runs 18 residues. The CDR3 loop reads CASSQDTPGAPFYNEQFF. CDR3 in DNA: TGCGCCAGCAGCCAAGATACCCCCGGGGCCCCCTTTTACAATGAGCAGTTCTTC.

The chain has TRBV19 and TRBJ1-1, with D unresolved. The CDR3 is 13 residues long. Trimming removed 3 bases from V and 3 bases from J, with 8 bases in between. CDR1 is LNHDA, CDR2 SQIVND, per germline (reference sequence). This chain's CDR3 is CASSMGFYTEAFF. CDR3 nucleotides: TGTGCCAGTAGTATGGGTTTTTACACTGAAGCTTTCTTT.